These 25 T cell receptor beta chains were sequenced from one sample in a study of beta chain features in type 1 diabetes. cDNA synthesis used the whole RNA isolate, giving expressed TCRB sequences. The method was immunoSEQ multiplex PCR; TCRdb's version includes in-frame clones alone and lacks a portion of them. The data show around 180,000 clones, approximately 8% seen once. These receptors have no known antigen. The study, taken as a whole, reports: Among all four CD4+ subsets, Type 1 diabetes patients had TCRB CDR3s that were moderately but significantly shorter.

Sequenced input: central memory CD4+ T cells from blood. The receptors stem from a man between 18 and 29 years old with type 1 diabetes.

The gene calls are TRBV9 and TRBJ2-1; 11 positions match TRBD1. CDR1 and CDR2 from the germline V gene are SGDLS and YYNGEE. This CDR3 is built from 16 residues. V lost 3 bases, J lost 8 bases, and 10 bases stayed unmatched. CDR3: CASSATGQGVFDEQFF. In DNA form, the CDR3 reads TGTGCCAGCAGCGCGACGGGACAGGGGGTTTTCGATGAGCAGTTCTTC.

CDR3 DNA: TGCGCCAGCAGCTGGGCCGAGGAGACCCAGTACTTC. It translates to CASSWAEETQYF. The chain employs TRBV5-1 and TRBJ2-5; D is unclear. The CDR3 sequence is 12 residues long. V lost 3 bases to trimming and J lost 5 bases, with 8 bases between them. The germline V gene has CDR1 SGHRS and CDR2 YFSETQ.

The chain's CDR3 is CASSGDSRYYGYTF. The CDR3 nucleotides read TGTGCCAGCAGTGGGGACAGCCGCTACTATGGCTACACCTTC. The rearrangement links TRBV28 to TRBJ1-2; 7 bases fit TRBD1. With V trimmed by 5 bases and J by 3 bases, 6 bases remained unmatched. The CDR3 is made up of 14 amino acids. From germline, CDR1 is MDHEN and CDR2 SYDVKM.

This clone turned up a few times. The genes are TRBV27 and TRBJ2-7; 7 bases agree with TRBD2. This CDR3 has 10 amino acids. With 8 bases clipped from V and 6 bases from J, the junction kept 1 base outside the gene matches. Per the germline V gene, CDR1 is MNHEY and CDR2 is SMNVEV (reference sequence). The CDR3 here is CASGRVEQYF. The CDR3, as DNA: TGTGCCAGCGGGAGGGTCGAGCAGTACTTC.

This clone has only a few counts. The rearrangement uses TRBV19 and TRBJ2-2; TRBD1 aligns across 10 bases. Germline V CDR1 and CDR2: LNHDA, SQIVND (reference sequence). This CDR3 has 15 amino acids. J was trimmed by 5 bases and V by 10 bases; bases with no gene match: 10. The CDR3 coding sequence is TGTGCCACCCTGACTGTGGGACAGGGGACCGGGGAGCTGTTTTTT. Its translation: CATLTVGQGTGELFF.

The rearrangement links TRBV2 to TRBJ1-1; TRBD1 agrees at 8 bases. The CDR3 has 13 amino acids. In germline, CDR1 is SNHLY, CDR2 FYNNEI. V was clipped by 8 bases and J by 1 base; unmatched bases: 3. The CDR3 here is CASGGQENTEAFF. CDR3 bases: TGTGCCAGCGGGGGACAGGAGAACACTGAAGCTTTCTTT.

For the CDR3, the DNA is TGTGCCAGCAGCAGCGACACACGGGGGCAGTTCTTC. As protein: CASSSDTRGQFF. The chain recombines TRBV7-9 with TRBJ2-1; possible D gene TRBD2, 5 bases. The CDR3 covers 12 residues. Trimming removed 5 bases at V and 12 bases at J, with 14 bases between. In germline, CDR1 is SEHNR, CDR2 FQNEAQ (reference sequence). Combining the CDR3 with reference TRBV7-9 and TRBJ2-1 gives the whole variable domain DTGVSQNPRHKITKRGQNVTFRCDPISEHNRLYWYRQTLGQGPEFLTYFQNEAQLEKSRLLSDRFSAERPKGSFSTLEIQRTEQGDSAMYLCASSSDTRGQFFGPGTRLTVL.

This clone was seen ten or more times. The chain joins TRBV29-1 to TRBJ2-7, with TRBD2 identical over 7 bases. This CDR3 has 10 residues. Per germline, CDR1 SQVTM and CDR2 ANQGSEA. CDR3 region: CTSGSYEQYF. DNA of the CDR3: TGCACTAGCGGCTCCTACGAGCAGTACTTC.

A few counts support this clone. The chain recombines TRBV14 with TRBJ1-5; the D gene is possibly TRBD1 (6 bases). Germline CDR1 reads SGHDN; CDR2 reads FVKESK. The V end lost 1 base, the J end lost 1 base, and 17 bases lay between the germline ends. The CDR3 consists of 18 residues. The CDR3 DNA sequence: TGTGCCAGCAGCCAAGTCCCAGGGGCGGTTTACAGCAATCAGCCCCAGCATTTT. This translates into CASSQVPGAVYSNQPQHF.

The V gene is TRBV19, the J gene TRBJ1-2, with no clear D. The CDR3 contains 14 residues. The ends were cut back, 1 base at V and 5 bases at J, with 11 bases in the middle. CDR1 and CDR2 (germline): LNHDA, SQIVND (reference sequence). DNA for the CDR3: TGTGCCAGTAGTATAGGAACAGCATGGTATGGCTACACCTTC. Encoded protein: CASSIGTAWYGYTF.

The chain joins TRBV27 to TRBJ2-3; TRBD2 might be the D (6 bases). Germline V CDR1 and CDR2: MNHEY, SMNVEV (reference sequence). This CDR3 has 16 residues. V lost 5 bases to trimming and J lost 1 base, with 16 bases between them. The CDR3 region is CASSGRGTAGTDTQYF. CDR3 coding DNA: TGTGCCAGCAGTGGCCGCGGGACGGCAGGCACAGATACGCAGTATTTT.

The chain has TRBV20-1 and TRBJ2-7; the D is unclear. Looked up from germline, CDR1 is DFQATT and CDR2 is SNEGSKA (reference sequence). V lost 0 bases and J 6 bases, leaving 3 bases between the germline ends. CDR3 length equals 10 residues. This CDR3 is CSARDGEQYF. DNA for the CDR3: TGCAGTGCTAGAGACGGCGAGCAGTACTTC.

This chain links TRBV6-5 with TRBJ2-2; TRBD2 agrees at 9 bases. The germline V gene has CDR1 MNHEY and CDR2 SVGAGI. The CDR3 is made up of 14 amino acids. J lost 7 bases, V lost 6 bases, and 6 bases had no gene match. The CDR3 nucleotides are TGTGCCAGCAGGGGAGCGGGGGGTAACGGGGAGCTGTTTTTT. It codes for CASRGAGGNGELFF.

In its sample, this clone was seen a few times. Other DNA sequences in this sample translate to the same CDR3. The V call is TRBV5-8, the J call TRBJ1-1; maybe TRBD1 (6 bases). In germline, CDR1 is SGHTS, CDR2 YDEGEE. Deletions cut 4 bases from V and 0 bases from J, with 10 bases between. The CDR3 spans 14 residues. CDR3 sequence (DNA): TGTGCCAGCAGCAGTGGACAGCTGAACACTGAAGCTTTCTTT. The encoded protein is CASSSGQLNTEAFF. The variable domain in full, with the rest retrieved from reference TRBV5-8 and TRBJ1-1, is EAGVTQSPTHLIKTRGQQATLRCSPISGHTSVYWYQQALGLGLQFLLWYDEGEERNRGNFPPRFSGRQFPNYSSELNVNALELEDSALYLCASSSGQLNTEAFFGQGTRLTVV.

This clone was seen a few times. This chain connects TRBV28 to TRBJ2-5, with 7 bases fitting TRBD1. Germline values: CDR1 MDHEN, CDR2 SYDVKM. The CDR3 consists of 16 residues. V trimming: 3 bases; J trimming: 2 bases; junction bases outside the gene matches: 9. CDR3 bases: TGTGCCAGCAGTTTTTCTGGGGTCAGGGGGCAAGAGACCCAGTACTTC. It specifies CASSFSGVRGQETQYF.

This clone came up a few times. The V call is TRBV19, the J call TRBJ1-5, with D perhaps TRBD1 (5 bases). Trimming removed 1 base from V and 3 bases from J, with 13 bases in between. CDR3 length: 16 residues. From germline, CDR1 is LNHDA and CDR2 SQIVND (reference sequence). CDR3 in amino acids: CASSIVDSRLNQPQHF. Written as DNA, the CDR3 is TGTGCCAGTAGTATAGTCGACAGTCGACTCAATCAGCCCCAGCATTTT.

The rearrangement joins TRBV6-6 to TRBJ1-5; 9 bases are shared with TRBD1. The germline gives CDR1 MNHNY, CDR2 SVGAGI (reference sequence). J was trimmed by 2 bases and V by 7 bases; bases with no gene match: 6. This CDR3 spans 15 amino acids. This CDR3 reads CASNGQGSGNQPQHF. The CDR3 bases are TGTGCCAGCAATGGACAGGGGAGCGGCAATCAGCCCCAGCATTTT.

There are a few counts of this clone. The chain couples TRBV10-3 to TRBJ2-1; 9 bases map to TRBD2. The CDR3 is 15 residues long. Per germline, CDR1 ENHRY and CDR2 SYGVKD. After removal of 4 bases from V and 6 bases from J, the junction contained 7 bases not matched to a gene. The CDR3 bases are TGTGCCATCAGTGTGAGGCGGGGGGGAGGCAATGAGCAGTTCTTC. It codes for CAISVRRGGGNEQFF.

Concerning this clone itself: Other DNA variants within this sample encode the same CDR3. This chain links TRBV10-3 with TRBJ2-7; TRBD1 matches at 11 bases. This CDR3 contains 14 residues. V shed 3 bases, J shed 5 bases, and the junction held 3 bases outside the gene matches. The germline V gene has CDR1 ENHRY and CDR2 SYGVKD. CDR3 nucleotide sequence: TGTGCCATCAGTGAAGGACAGGGGGCTCACGAGCAGTACTTC. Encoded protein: CAISEGQGAHEQYF.

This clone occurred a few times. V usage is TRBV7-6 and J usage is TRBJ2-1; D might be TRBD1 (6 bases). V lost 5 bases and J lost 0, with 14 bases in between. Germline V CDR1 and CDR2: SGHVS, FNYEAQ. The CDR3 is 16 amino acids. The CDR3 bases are TGTGCCAGCAGCGCCACAGGGAAGAGCTCCTACAATGAGCAGTTCTTC. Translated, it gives CASSATGKSSYNEQFF.

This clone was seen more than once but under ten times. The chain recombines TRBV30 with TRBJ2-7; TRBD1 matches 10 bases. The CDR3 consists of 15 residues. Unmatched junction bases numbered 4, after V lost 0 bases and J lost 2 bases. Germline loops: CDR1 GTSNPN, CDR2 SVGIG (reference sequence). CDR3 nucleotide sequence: TGTGCCTGGAGTGTAGAGACAGGGGGCGCCTACGAGCAGTACTTC. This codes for CAWSVETGGAYEQYF. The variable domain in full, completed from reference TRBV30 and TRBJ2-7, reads SQTIHQWPATLVQPVGSPLSLECTVEGTSNPNLYWYRQAAGRGLQLLFYSVGIGQISSEVPQNLSASRPQDRQFILSSKKLLLSDSGFYLCAWSVETGGAYEQYFGPGTRLTVT.

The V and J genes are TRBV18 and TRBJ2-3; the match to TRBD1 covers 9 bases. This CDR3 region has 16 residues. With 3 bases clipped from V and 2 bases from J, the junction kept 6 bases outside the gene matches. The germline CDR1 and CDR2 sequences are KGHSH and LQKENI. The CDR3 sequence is CASSPGTGLHTDTQYF. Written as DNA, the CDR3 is TGTGCCAGCTCACCGGGGACAGGGTTGCACACAGATACGCAGTATTTT.

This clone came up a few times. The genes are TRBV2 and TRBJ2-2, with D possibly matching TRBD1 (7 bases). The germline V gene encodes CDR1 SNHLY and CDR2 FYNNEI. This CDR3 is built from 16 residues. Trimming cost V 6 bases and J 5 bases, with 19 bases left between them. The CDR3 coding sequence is TGTGCCAGCAGCCCAGGACAGGAGGGACGGACCGGGGAGCTGTTTTTT. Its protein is CASSPGQEGRTGELFF.

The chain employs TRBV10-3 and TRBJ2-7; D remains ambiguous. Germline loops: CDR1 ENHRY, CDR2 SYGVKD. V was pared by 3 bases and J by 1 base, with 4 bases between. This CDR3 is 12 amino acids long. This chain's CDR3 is CAISDGSYEQYF. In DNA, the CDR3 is TGTGCCATCAGTGACGGTTCCTACGAGCAGTACTTC.

CDR3 nucleotides: TGTGCCAGCAGCCTATCAAGACAGGGCTTTGGAAAACTGTTTTTT. Translating it yields CASSLSRQGFGKLFF. The V gene is TRBV11-2, the J gene TRBJ1-4, with 7 bases that match TRBD1. This CDR3 region has 15 residues. Germline CDR1 is SGHAT and CDR2 is FQNNGV. The trim removed 5 bases at V and 10 bases at J, leaving 13 bases unmatched.